The 23 T cell receptor beta chains listed next were all sequenced from one sample in a study of identical twins. TCRdb re-called the 5' RACE reads through MiXCR, storing one row per CDR3 protein. The table lists 400,000 to 500,000 distinct CDR3 sequences, about 13% of them singletons. These data also featured in a second study, about yellow fever vaccine responses in identical twins.

The sequenced sample consisted of CD4+ T cells sorted from blood. Receptors originate from a woman younger than 30 in good health.

This clonotype occurred a few times. V and J are TRBV12-3 or TRBV12-4 and TRBJ2-7; TRBD1 might be the D (5 bases). The CDR3 spans 15 residues. The V gene lost 5 bases and the J gene lost 3 bases, with 17 bases spanning the gap. CDR3 residues: CASSPSTALRYEQYF. The CDR3, as DNA: TGTGCCAGCAGTCCCTCGACAGCACTTCGCTACGAGCAGTACTTC.

This clonotype has a handful of counts. V and J are TRBV6-2 or TRBV6-3 and TRBJ2-3; D may be TRBD2 (6 bases). Germline V gene data show CDR1 as MNHEY and CDR2 as SVGEGT. There are 16 residues in the CDR3. Trimming removed 6 bases from V and 0 bases from J, with 16 bases in between. The CDR3 spells CASSRDWLVSTDTQYF. The CDR3, as DNA: TGTGCCAGCAGCCGGGACTGGCTTGTTAGCACAGATACGCAGTATTTT.

CDR3 amino acids: CASSFGTLNTGELFF. CDR3 DNA: TGTGCCAGCAGCTTTGGGACATTGAACACCGGGGAGCTGTTTTTT. The rearrangement uses TRBV7-8 and TRBJ2-2, with D maybe TRBD1 (6 bases). The CDR3 runs 15 residues. Germline V gene data show CDR1 as SGHVS and CDR2 as FQNEAQ. Trimming pared 3 bases from V and 1 base from J, leaving 9 bases between.

The chain couples TRBV7-9 to TRBJ1-3; D is unclear. Germline V gene lookup returns CDR1 SEHNR and CDR2 FQNEAQ (reference sequence). The V gene lost 0 bases and the J gene lost 2 bases, with 5 bases spanning the gap. CDR3 length equals 14 residues. CDR3 in amino acids: CASSLARTGNTIYF. The CDR3 DNA is TGTGCCAGCAGCTTAGCTCGGACTGGAAACACCATATATTTT.

The rearrangement joins TRBV7-9 to TRBJ1-5; D uncertain. The ends were cut back, 1 base at V and 5 bases at J, with 9 bases in the middle. The CDR3 covers 14 residues. Looked up from germline, CDR1 is SEHNR and CDR2 is FQNEAQ (reference sequence). In DNA form, the CDR3 reads TGTGCCAGCAGCTTAGAAGGCAGTTATCAGCCCCAGCATTTT. Translating it yields CASSLEGSYQPQHF.

This clonotype has a handful of counts. The genes are TRBV27 and TRBJ2-3; 10 nucleotides line up with TRBD1. Per germline, CDR1 MNHEY and CDR2 SMNVEV (reference sequence). This CDR3 has 16 amino acids. V shed 3 bases, J shed 3 bases, and the junction held 6 bases outside the gene matches. CDR3 in DNA: TGTGCCAGCAGTTTCGGGACAGGGGTTGTGACAGATACGCAGTATTTT. Its protein is CASSFGTGVVTDTQYF.

This clonotype has a count of ten or more. The CDR3 is CASNQRGTGELFF. CDR3 nucleotides: TGTGCCAGTAACCAAAGGGGAACCGGGGAGCTGTTTTTT. The chain is built from TRBV12-3 or TRBV12-4 and TRBJ2-2; tentatively, D is TRBD1 (5 bases). This CDR3 has 13 residues. Trimming left V 9 bases short and J 5 bases short, with 13 bases between.

The chain is built from TRBV28 and TRBJ2-7; TRBD1 agrees at 8 bases. This CDR3 spans 14 amino acids. The germline CDR1 and CDR2 sequences are MDHEN and SYDVKM. V trimming: 5 bases; J trimming: 7 bases; junction bases outside the gene matches: 10. The DNA for the CDR3 is TGTGCCAGCAGTCTGGACAGGGTTTTGGGGGAGCAGTACTTC. As protein: CASSLDRVLGEQYF.

This clonotype was recorded many times. The chain uses TRBV28 and TRBJ2-7, with 7 bases fitting TRBD1. This CDR3 contains 16 residues. The germline CDR1 and CDR2 sequences are MDHEN and SYDVKM. V was pared by 6 bases and J by 0 bases, with 11 bases of the junction left unmatched. CDR3 loop: CASRSDPGQPSYEQYF. CDR3 sequence (DNA): TGTGCCAGCAGGTCCGACCCGGGACAGCCCTCCTACGAGCAGTACTTC.

CDR3 residues: CSAPGTGISLPRGLAGPEQYF. CDR3 in DNA: TGCAGTGCTCCCGGGACGGGAATAAGTTTGCCCAGGGGACTAGCGGGACCCGAGCAGTACTTC. The chain recombines TRBV20-1 with TRBJ2-7; 13 nucleotides match TRBD2. With 5 bases clipped from V and 6 bases from J, the junction kept 28 bases outside the gene matches. The germline CDR1 and CDR2 sequences are DFQATT and SNEGSKA (reference sequence). The CDR3 is 21 amino acids.

This clonotype has at least ten counts. The rearrangement joins TRBV5-1 to TRBJ2-5; weak D call: TRBD2 (5 bases). V gave up 2 bases and J gave up 1 base, with 9 bases separating them. From germline, CDR1 is SGHRS and CDR2 YFSETQ. The CDR3 consists of 14 residues. In nucleotides, the CDR3 is TGCGCCAGCAGCTTTACCGGGGTCCAAGAGACCCAGTACTTC. Translation: CASSFTGVQETQYF.

This clonotype appeared many times. This rearrangement joins TRBV15 to TRBJ2-5, with D possibly TRBD2 on 6 matching bases. V lost 0 bases and J lost 3, with 11 bases in between. The CDR3 runs 15 residues. The germline CDR1 and CDR2 sequences are LNHNV and YYDKDF (reference sequence). The CDR3: CATSRDGGLKETQYF. CDR3 in DNA: TGTGCCACCAGCAGAGATGGGGGACTCAAAGAGACCCAGTACTTC.

This clonotype was seen a few times. The chain employs TRBV20-1 and TRBJ2-1; D may be TRBD2 (6 bases). Germline assignment: CDR1 DFQATT and CDR2 SNEGSKA (reference sequence). V gave up 0 bases and J gave up 7 bases, with 16 bases separating them. CDR3 length: 15 residues. For the CDR3, the DNA is TGCAGTGCTAGAGATCTCCGGGAGTTGCGGAATGAGCAGTTCTTC. It codes for CSARDLRELRNEQFF.

The table lists this clonotype with a few counts. CDR3 bases: TGTGCCAGCAGCTTACTATTGACTAGCGGTAAAGAGACCCAGTACTTC. Encoded protein: CASSLLLTSGKETQYF. V is TRBV7-9 and J is TRBJ2-5; TRBD2 aligns across 9 bases. The V gene end was trimmed by 2 bases and the J gene end by 3 bases; junction bases not matched to a gene: 7. The CDR3 is 16 residues long. The V gene's germline CDR1 is SEHNR and CDR2 FQNEAQ (reference sequence).

V gene TRBV4-1 combines with J gene TRBJ1-5, with D possibly being TRBD1 (5 bases). CDR1 and CDR2 (germline): MGHRA, YSYEKL. The CDR3 spans 17 residues. V lost 0 bases and J lost 6, with 18 bases in between. CDR3 bases: TGCGCCAGCAGCCAAGACGGAGGGACCCTGGGCTCTCAGCCCCAGCATTTT. It translates to CASSQDGGTLGSQPQHF.

In its sample, this clonotype was seen many times. This chain links TRBV7-9 with TRBJ2-5; 11 nucleotides align to TRBD1. Germline V CDR1 and CDR2: SEHNR, FQNEAQ (reference sequence). The CDR3 has 15 amino acids. The V segment lost 11 bases and the J segment 5 bases; nucleotides outside the gene matches: 13. CDR3 sequence: CAVSPGTGGFETQYF. The CDR3 bases are TGTGCCGTCAGCCCCGGGACAGGGGGTTTTGAGACCCAGTACTTC. The whole variable domain, remainder taken from reference TRBV7-9 and TRBJ2-5, is DTGVSQNPRHKITKRGQNVTFRCDPISEHNRLYWYRQTLGQGPEFLTYFQNEAQLEKSRLLSDRFSAERPKGSFSTLEIQRTEQGDSAMYLCAVSPGTGGFETQYFGPGTRLLVL.

This clonotype was observed a handful of times. The chain uses TRBV5-1 and TRBJ2-3; no reliable D call. The CDR3 loop spans 16 amino acids. From germline, CDR1 is SGHRS and CDR2 YFSETQ. V gave up 2 bases and J gave up 2 bases, with 15 bases separating them. CDR3 DNA: TGCGCCAGCAGCTTCTCCCCGGGCGACAACACAGATACGCAGTATTTT. Its translation: CASSFSPGDNTDTQYF.

In its sample, this clonotype was seen once. The J gene is TRBJ2-5, the V gene TRBV3-1; 11 bases agree with TRBD2. Germline V gives CDR1 LGHDT, CDR2 YNNKEL (reference sequence). Losses at the gene ends were 11 bases for V and 5 bases for J; bases not matched to a gene: 22. The CDR3 consists of 18 residues. CDR3 amino acids: CACTQETSGGLGRETQYF. CDR3 sequence (DNA): TGTGCCTGCACCCAAGAAACTAGCGGGGGTCTCGGGCGGGAGACCCAGTACTTC.

This clonotype occurred a few times. This chain connects TRBV24-1 to TRBJ2-1, with 8 bases fitting TRBD2. Trimming took 6 bases from V and 5 from J; bases not matched to a gene: 8. Per germline, CDR1 KGHDR and CDR2 SFDVKD. There are 15 residues in the CDR3. Here the CDR3 reads CATSKSGSTNNEQFF. The DNA for the CDR3 is TGTGCCACCAGTAAGAGCGGGAGCACCAACAATGAGCAGTTCTTC.

DNA for the CDR3: TGTGCCAGCAGTCCTCGGACAGGGGGGACGTACGAGCAGTACTTC. Translated: CASSPRTGGTYEQYF. This chain uses TRBV6-1 with TRBJ2-7, with 10 nucleotides matching TRBD1. The CDR3 contains 15 residues. Germline V gives CDR1 MNHNS, CDR2 SASEGT. V lost 5 bases, J lost 4 bases, and 8 bases stayed unmatched.

This clonotype was counted a few times. The chain uses TRBV6-1 and TRBJ1-2, with 11 nucleotides matching TRBD1. Germline V gene data show CDR1 as MNHNS and CDR2 as SASEGT. Trimming took 5 bases from V and 8 from J; bases not matched to a gene: 10. This CDR3 contains 15 residues. CDR3 sequence reads: CASSPTGTGGRGYTF. The CDR3 DNA follows: TGTGCCAGCAGTCCAACCGGGACAGGGGGAAGGGGCTACACCTTC.

The CDR3 sequence: CSVEDTIQYF. CDR3 nucleotides: TGCAGCGTTGAAGATACGATCCAGTACTTC. The V gene is TRBV29-1, the J gene TRBJ2-5; D uncertain. Trimming took off 0 bases at V and 10 bases at J, with 6 bases between the two ends. CDR3 length: 10 residues. Germline CDR1 reads SQVTM; CDR2 reads ANQGSEA.

This clonotype was detected many times. The chain joins TRBV12-3 or TRBV12-4 to TRBJ1-1, with D hard to call. This CDR3 comprises 13 residues. V was trimmed by 6 bases and J by 1 base, leaving 9 bases between them. This chain's CDR3 is CASSLSGNTEAFF. The CDR3 nucleotides are TGTGCCAGCAGCTTATCAGGGAACACTGAAGCTTTCTTT.